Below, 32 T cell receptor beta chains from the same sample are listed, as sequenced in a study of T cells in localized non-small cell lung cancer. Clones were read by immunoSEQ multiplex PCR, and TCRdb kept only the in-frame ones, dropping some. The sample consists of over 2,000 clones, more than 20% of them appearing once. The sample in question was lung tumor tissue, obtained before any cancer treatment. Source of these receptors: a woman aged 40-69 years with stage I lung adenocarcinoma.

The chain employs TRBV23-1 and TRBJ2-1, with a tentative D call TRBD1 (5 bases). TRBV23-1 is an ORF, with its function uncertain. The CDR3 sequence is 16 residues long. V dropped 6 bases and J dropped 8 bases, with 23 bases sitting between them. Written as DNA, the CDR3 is TGCGCCAGCAGACGGCCCGGATCAGGGTCCCCGGATGAGCAGTTCTTC. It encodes CASRRPGSGSPDEQFF.

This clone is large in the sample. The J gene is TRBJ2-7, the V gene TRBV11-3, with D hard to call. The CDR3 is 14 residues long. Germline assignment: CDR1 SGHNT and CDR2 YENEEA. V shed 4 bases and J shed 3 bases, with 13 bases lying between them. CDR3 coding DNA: TGTGCCAGCAGCTCCCCTCTAACTCGCTACGAGCAGTACTTC. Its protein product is CASSSPLTRYEQYF.

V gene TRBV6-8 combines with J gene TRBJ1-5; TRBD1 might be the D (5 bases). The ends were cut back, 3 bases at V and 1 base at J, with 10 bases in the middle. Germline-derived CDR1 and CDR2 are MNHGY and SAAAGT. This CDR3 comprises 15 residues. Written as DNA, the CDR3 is TGTGCCAGCAGTTATAGTCGGGACAGCAATCAGCCCCAGCATTTT. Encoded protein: CASSYSRDSNQPQHF.

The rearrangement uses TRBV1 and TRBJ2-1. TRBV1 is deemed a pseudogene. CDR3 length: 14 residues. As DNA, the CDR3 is TGCGCCAGCAGGGGGCTAGCAGAGGCCAATGAGCAGTTCTTC. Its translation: CASRGLAEANEQFF.

The CDR3 here is CASSLMLSTDTQYF. DNA for the CDR3: TGCGCCAGCAGCCTGATGCTTAGCACAGATACGCAGTATTTT. The chain recombines TRBV5-1 with TRBJ2-3; D ambiguous. V was clipped by 4 bases and J by 0 bases, with 9 bases between them. This CDR3 region has 14 residues. Germline V gene lookup returns CDR1 SGHRS and CDR2 YFSETQ.

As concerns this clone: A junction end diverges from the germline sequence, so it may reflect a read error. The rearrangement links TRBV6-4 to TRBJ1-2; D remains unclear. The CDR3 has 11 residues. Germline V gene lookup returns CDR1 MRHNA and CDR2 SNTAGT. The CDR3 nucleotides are TGTGCCACCAGTGATACCTATGGCTACACCTTC. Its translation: CATSDTYGYTF.

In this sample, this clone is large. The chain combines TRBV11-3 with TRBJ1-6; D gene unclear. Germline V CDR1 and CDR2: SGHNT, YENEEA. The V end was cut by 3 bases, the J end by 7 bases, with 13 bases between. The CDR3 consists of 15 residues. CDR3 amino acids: CASSFSGRGNSPLHF. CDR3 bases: TGTGCCAGCAGCTTTTCCGGCCGGGGAAATTCACCCCTCCACTTT.

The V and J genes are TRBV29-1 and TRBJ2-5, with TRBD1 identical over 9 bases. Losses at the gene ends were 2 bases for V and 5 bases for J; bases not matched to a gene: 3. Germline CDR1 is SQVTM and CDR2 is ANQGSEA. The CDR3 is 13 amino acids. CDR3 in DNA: TGCAGCGTTGAAACAGGGGGCAGGGAGACCCAGTACTTC. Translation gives CSVETGGRETQYF.

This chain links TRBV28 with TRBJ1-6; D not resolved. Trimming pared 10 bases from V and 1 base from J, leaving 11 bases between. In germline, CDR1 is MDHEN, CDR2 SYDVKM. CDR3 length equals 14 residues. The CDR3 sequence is CATISTSYNSPLHF. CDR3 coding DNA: TGTGCCACGATAAGTACGTCCTATAATTCACCCCTCCACTTT.

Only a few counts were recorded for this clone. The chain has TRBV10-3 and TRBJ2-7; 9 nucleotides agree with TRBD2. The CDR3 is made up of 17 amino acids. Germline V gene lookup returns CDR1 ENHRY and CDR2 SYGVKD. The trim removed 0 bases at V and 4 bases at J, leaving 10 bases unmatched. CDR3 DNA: TGTGCCATCAGTGAGTCGAGCGGGGGGACCCGGGGGTACGAGCAGTACTTC. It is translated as CAISESSGGTRGYEQYF.

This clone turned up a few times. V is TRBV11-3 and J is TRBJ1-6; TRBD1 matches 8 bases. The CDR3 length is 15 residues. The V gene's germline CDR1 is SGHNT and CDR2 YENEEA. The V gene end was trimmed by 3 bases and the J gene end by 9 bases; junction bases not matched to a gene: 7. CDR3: CASSLETGATSPLHF. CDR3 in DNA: TGTGCCAGCAGCTTGGAGACAGGGGCTACTTCACCCCTCCACTTT.

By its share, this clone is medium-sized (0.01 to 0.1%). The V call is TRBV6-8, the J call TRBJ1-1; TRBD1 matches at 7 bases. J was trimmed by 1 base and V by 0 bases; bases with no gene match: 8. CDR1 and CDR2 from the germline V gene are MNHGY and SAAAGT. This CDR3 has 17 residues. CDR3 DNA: TGTGCCAGCAGTTACTCGAAGGGGACAGACGGGAACACTGAAGCTTTCTTT. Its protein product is CASSYSKGTDGNTEAFF.

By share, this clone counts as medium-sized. The CDR3, as DNA: TGTGCCAGCAGTTACTCGAAGACCGGGACAGGCACTGAAGCTTTCTTT. As protein: CASSYSKTGTGTEAFF. The chain combines TRBV6-8 with TRBJ1-1, with 8 bases identical to TRBD1. The length of the CDR3 is 16 residues. Germline V lookup: CDR1 MNHGY, CDR2 SAAAGT. Losses at the gene ends were 0 bases for V and 4 bases for J; bases not matched to a gene: 7.

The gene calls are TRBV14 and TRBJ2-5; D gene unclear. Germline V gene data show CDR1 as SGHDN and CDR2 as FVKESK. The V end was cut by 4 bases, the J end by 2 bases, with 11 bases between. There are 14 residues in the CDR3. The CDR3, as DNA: TGTGCCAGCAGCCGCGACAACCTGCAAGAGACCCAGTACTTC. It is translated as CASSRDNLQETQYF.

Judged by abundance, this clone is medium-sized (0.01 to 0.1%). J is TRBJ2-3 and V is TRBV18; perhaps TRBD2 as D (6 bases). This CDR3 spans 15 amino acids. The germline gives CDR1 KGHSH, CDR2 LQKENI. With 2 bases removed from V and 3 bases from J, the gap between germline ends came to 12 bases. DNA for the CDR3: TGTGCCAGCTCACCAAGTACTAGCTCAACAGATACGCAGTATTTT. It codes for CASSPSTSSTDTQYF. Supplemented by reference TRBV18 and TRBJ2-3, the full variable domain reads NAGVMQNPRHLVRRRGQEARLRCSPMKGHSHVYWYRQLPEEGLKFMVYLQKENIIDESGMPKERFSAEFPKEGPSILRIQQVVRGDSAAYFCASSPSTSSTDTQYFGPGTRLTVL.

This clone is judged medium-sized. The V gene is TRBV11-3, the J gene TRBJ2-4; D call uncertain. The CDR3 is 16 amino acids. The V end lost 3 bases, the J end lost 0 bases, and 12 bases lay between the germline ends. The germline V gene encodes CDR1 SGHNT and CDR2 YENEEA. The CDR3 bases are TGTGCCAGCAGCTTGGAGTCAGGAATAGCCAAAAACATTCAGTACTTC. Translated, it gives CASSLESGIAKNIQYF.

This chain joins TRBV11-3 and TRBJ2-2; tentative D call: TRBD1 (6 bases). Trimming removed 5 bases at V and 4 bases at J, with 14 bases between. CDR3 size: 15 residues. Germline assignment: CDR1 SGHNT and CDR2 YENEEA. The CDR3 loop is CASSPEDRSTGELFF. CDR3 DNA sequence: TGTGCCAGCAGCCCCGAGGACAGATCCACCGGGGAGCTGTTTTTT.

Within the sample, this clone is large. The CDR3 DNA is TGTGCCAGCAGTCCCGGGACAGGGTACACAGATACGCAGTATTTT. Translated: CASSPGTGYTDTQYF. The chain is built from TRBV28 and TRBJ2-3; 9 positions agree with TRBD1. The germline CDR1 and CDR2 sequences are MDHEN and SYDVKM. J lost 2 bases, V lost 5 bases, and 5 bases had no gene match. The CDR3 is 15 residues long.

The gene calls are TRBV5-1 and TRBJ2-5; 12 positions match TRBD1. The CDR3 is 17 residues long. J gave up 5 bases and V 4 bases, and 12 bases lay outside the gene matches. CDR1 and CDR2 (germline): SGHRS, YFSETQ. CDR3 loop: CASSPTPGQGAGETQYF. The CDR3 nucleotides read TGCGCCAGCAGCCCGACCCCGGGACAGGGGGCCGGGGAGACCCAGTACTTC.

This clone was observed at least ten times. CDR3 sequence reads: CASSLWDRGPKSYEQYF. The CDR3 DNA reads TGTGCCAGCAGCTTGTGGGACAGGGGCCCTAAGTCCTACGAGCAGTACTTC. This chain connects TRBV11-3 to TRBJ2-7; TRBD1 aligns across 10 bases. Germline V gene sequence: CDR1 SGHNT, CDR2 YENEEA. V shed 3 bases, J shed 1 base, and the junction held 9 bases outside the gene matches. The CDR3 extends over 17 amino acids. Filled out from reference TRBV11-3 and TRBJ2-7, the complete variable domain reads EAGVVQSPRYKIIEKKQPVAFWCNPISGHNTLYWYLQNLGQGPELLIRYENEEAVDDSQLPKDRFSAERLKGVDSTLKIQPAELGDSAVYLCASSLWDRGPKSYEQYFGPGTRLTVT.

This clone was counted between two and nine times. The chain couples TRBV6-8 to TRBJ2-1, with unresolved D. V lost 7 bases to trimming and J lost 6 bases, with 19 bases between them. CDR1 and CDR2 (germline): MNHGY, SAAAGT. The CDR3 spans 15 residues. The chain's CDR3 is CASTLRKTSPNEQFF. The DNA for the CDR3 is TGTGCCAGCACGTTAAGGAAGACATCGCCCAATGAGCAGTTCTTC.

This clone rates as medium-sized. In DNA form, the CDR3 reads TGTGCCAGCAGTATTCTCGAGACCCAGTACTTC. It is translated as CASSILETQYF. The rearrangement links TRBV6-7 to TRBJ2-5; D ambiguous. Being an ORF, TRBV6-7 has a function that is uncertain. V lost 5 bases and J lost 5, with 6 bases in between. The CDR3 sequence is 11 residues long.

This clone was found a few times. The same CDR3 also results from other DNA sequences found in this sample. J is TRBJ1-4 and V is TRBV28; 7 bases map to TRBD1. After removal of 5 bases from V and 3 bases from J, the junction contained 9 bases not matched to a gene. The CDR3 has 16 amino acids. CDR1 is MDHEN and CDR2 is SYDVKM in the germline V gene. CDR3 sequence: CASSPPRQGANEKLFF. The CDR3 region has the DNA TGTGCCAGCAGTCCTCCCCGACAGGGAGCTAATGAAAAACTGTTTTTT. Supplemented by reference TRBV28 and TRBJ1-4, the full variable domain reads DVKVTQSSRYLVKRTGEKVFLECVQDMDHENMFWYRQDPGLGLRLIYFSYDVKMKEKGDIPEGYSVSREKKERFSLILESASTNQTSMYLCASSPPRQGANEKLFFGSGTQLSVL.

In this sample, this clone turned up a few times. CDR3 sequence (DNA): TGTGCCAGCAGTTTACTTCAGGGGACCAATGAAAAACTGTTTTTT. Translated: CASSLLQGTNEKLFF. V usage is TRBV28 and J usage is TRBJ1-4; maybe TRBD1 (6 bases). CDR3 size: 15 residues. In germline, CDR1 is MDHEN, CDR2 SYDVKM. With 2 bases removed from V and 5 bases from J, the gap between germline ends came to 12 bases.

This CDR3 is CAWSLEREQYF. The DNA for the CDR3 is TGTGCCTGGAGTCTGGAGAGGGAGCAGTACTTC. The chain recombines TRBV30 with TRBJ2-7; D is ambiguous. Germline-derived CDR1 and CDR2 are GTSNPN and SVGIG (reference sequence). The CDR3 is made up of 11 amino acids. V lost 2 bases and J lost 7, with 9 bases in between.

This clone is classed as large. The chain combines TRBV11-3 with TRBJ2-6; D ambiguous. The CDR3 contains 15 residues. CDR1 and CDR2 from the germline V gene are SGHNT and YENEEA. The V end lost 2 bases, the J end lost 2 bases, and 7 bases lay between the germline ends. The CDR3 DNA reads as TGTGCCAGCAGCTTAACTGGAGCTGGGGCCAACGTCCTGACTTTC. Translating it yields CASSLTGAGANVLTF. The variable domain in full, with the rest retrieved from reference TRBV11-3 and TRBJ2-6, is EAGVVQSPRYKIIEKKQPVAFWCNPISGHNTLYWYLQNLGQGPELLIRYENEEAVDDSQLPKDRFSAERLKGVDSTLKIQPAELGDSAVYLCASSLTGAGANVLTFGAGSRLTVL.

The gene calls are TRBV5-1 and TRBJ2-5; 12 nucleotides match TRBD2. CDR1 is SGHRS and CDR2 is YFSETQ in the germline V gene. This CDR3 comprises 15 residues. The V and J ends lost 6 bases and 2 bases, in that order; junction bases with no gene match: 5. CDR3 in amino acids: CASTWTSGVQETQYF. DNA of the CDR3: TGCGCCAGCACCTGGACTAGCGGGGTACAAGAGACCCAGTACTTC.

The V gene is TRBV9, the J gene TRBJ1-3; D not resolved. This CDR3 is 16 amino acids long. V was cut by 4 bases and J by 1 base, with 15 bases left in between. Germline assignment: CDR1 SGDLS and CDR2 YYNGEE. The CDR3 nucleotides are TGTGCCAGCAGCCCAGTCGGACGTAAGTCTGGAAACACCATATATTTT. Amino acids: CASSPVGRKSGNTIYF.

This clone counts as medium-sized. The CDR3, as DNA: TGTGCCAGCAGGCCGGGACAGCGGTCGGGGGAGCTGTTTTTT. As protein: CASRPGQRSGELFF. The rearrangement links TRBV11-3 to TRBJ2-2, with 7 positions matching TRBD1. The V gene end was trimmed by 6 bases and the J gene end by 8 bases; junction bases not matched to a gene: 9. CDR1 is SGHNT and CDR2 is YENEEA in the germline V gene. This CDR3 comprises 14 residues.

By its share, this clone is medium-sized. Written as DNA, the CDR3 is TGTGCCAGCAGCTCCCCCAGGCTAAACACCGGGGAGCTGTTTTTT. This gives the protein CASSSPRLNTGELFF. The gene calls are TRBV11-3 and TRBJ2-2; D not resolved. This CDR3 is 15 amino acids long. V dropped 4 bases and J dropped 2 bases, with 11 bases sitting between them. Germline V lookup: CDR1 SGHNT, CDR2 YENEEA.

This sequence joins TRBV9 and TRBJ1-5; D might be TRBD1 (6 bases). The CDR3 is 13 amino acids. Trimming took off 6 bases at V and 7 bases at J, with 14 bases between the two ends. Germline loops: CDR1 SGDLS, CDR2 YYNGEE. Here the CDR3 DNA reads TGTGCCAGCACCTCTGAACAGGGACAGCCCCAGCATTTT. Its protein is CASTSEQGQPQHF.

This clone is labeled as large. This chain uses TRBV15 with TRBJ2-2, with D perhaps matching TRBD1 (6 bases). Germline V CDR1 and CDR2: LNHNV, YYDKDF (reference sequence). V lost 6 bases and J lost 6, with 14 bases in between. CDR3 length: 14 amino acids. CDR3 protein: CATRSLQGSGELFF. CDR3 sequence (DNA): TGTGCCACCAGATCCTTACAGGGTTCCGGGGAGCTGTTTTTT.